This T cell receptor beta chain was recovered during a study of identical twins. Overall study findings and caveats: While abundant cord blood beta clonotypes carried fewer insertions, memory repertoires showed no such pattern.

Carrying unique molecular identifiers, the cDNA also gained a universal primer site through template switching. Using its own MiXCR run on the 5' RACE reads, TCRdb lists one record per CDR3 protein. Here the sample spans 420,000 or so distinct CDR3 sequences, around a sixth being singletons. As concerns this clonotype: The antigen is not known.

This CDR3 region has 15 residues. Losses at the gene ends were 6 bases for V and 0 bases for J; bases not matched to a gene: 6. The sample taken for sequencing was naive T cells sorted from blood. The TCR sequence derives from a man between 50 and 59 years old in good health. This chain links TRBV12-3 or TRBV12-4 with TRBJ2-7, with 9 nucleotides matching TRBD2. The CDR3 nucleotides are TGTGCCAGCAGGCATAGCGGGGGAAGCTCCTACGAGCAGTACTTC. Translating gives CASRHSGGSSYEQYF.